The clone carrying this T cell receptor beta chain was detected many times. The library targeted TCRbeta and was prepared with unique molecular identifiers. Via MiXCR, TCRdb re-called the PCR reads, giving one row per CDR3 protein. Of approximately 350,000 distinct CDR3 sequences listed, around 10% were seen once; the top ten hold more than 2%. Trimming removed 3 bases at V and 0 bases at J, with 6 bases between. The CDR3 runs to 14 residues. The source of the sample is a study of T-cell reconstitution after alpha-beta-depleted transplantation in children. This TCR was recovered from a human donor who donated a stem cell graft to a child with acute lymphoblastic leukemia. Sequences were derived from PBMCs from the stem cell graft donor, sampled from the stem cell graft. This sequence joins TRBV12-3 or TRBV12-4 and TRBJ2-1; D is unclear. The CDR3 spells CASSFQSSYNEQFF. CDR3 bases: TGTGCCAGCAGTTTCCAGAGCTCCTACAATGAGCAGTTCTTC.